Presented here are 18 T cell receptor beta chains from one specimen sequenced in a study of beta chain features in type 1 diabetes. Expressed TCRB transcripts got sequenced, as all isolated RNA was reverse transcribed. Assay used: immunoSEQ multiplex PCR; TCRdb lists only in-frame clones, some missing. Of some 900,000 clones in the sample, roughly a sixth are singletons; the top ten hold 0.023%. Sequenced sample: naive CD4+ T cells from blood. Source of these receptors: a young woman in good health.

This clone appeared a few times. V usage is TRBV9 and J usage is TRBJ2-4; D unclear. The length of the CDR3 is 16 residues. Germline V lookup: CDR1 SGDLS, CDR2 YYNGEE. The ends were cut back, 0 bases at V and 0 bases at J, with 10 bases in the middle. CDR3: CASSVVPDVAKNIQYF. CDR3 coding DNA: TGTGCCAGCAGCGTAGTGCCGGATGTAGCCAAAAACATTCAGTACTTC.

The J gene is TRBJ2-2, the V gene TRBV29-1; 8 positions match TRBD2. The CDR3 sequence is 14 residues long. Germline-derived CDR1 and CDR2 are SQVTM and ANQGSEA. V dropped 6 bases and J dropped 5; count of bases not matched to a gene: 8. The CDR3 region is CSVDPSGSTGELFF. CDR3 nucleotides: TGCAGCGTGGATCCTAGCGGGTCAACCGGGGAGCTGTTTTTT.

This clone was detected a few times. J is TRBJ2-7 and V is TRBV28; a weak D match, TRBD2 (6 bases). This CDR3 comprises 15 residues. CDR1 is MDHEN and CDR2 is SYDVKM in the germline V gene. V lost 6 bases, J lost 4 bases, and 19 bases lay in between. The CDR3 loop reads CASSQAGGTPYEQYF. The CDR3 DNA follows: TGTGCCAGCAGCCAGGCGGGCGGGACCCCTTACGAGCAGTACTTC.

This chain's CDR3 is CASSLTGYGNTIYF. CDR3 sequence (DNA): TGCGCCAGCAGCTTGACAGGGTATGGAAACACCATATATTTT. V is TRBV5-1 and J is TRBJ1-3; maybe TRBD1 (6 bases). Looked up from germline, CDR1 is SGHRS and CDR2 is YFSETQ. V was clipped by 1 base and J by 3 bases, with 8 bases between them. This CDR3 region has 14 residues.

This clone was observed a handful of times. The chain carries TRBV6-5 and TRBJ1-2, with 10 bases identical to TRBD1. The junction had 6 bases not matched to a gene; V was cut back by 6 bases and J by 8 bases. From germline, CDR1 is MNHEY and CDR2 SVGAGI. The CDR3 is made up of 13 amino acids. CDR3 bases: TGTGCCAGCAGGGACAGGGGGACGGCCGGCTACACCTTC. This codes for CASRDRGTAGYTF.

This chain connects TRBV5-1 to TRBJ2-7; TRBD2 aligns across 9 bases. Losses at the gene ends were 0 bases for V and 6 bases for J; bases not matched to a gene: 4. Germline V gene sequence: CDR1 SGHRS, CDR2 YFSETQ. The CDR3 has 14 residues. DNA for the CDR3: TGCGCCAGCAGCTTGGCCGGACTAGCGATCGAGCAGTACTTC. It is translated as CASSLAGLAIEQYF.

The chain has TRBV7-2 and TRBJ1-4, with D maybe TRBD1 (6 bases). The germline CDR1 and CDR2 sequences are SGHTA and FQGNSA. Between the trimmed V and J ends, which lost 5 bases and 7 bases, there was a span of 17 bases. This CDR3 comprises 15 residues. The CDR3 reads CASSPAGRGSEKLFF. DNA for the CDR3: TGTGCCAGCAGCCCCGCCGGAAGGGGGAGTGAAAAACTGTTTTTT.

The chain links TRBV7-9 to TRBJ2-1; TRBD2 is a possible D gene (7 bases). The V end lost 8 bases, the J end lost 4 bases, and 15 bases lay between the germline ends. The germline CDR1 and CDR2 sequences are SEHNR and FQNEAQ (reference sequence). The CDR3 extends over 14 amino acids. The CDR3 protein is CASAAGQNYNEQFF. The CDR3 bases are TGTGCCAGCGCAGCGGGACAAAATTACAATGAGCAGTTCTTC. Complete variable domain (other parts from reference TRBV7-9 and TRBJ2-1): DTGVSQNPRHKITKRGQNVTFRCDPISEHNRLYWYRQTLGQGPEFLTYFQNEAQLEKSRLLSDRFSAERPKGSFSTLEIQRTEQGDSAMYLCASAAGQNYNEQFFGPGTRLTVL.

In its sample, this clone was seen a few times. The V call is TRBV29-1, the J call TRBJ2-7; no firm D call. Trimming left V 3 bases short and J 5 bases short, with 11 bases between. The length of the CDR3 is 12 residues. The germline gives CDR1 SQVTM, CDR2 ANQGSEA. CDR3 region: CSVEGLGHEQYF. DNA of the CDR3: TGCAGCGTTGAGGGGTTGGGCCACGAGCAGTACTTC.

This sequence joins TRBV27 and TRBJ2-7; 10 bases fit TRBD2. The germline V gene encodes CDR1 MNHEY and CDR2 SMNVEV (reference sequence). This CDR3 contains 13 residues. Unmatched junction bases numbered 4, after V lost 8 bases and J lost 3 bases. CDR3 in amino acids: CASRAGGRYEQYF. The CDR3 DNA sequence: TGTGCCAGCCGAGCGGGAGGGCGCTACGAGCAGTACTTC.

V gene TRBV7-2 combines with J gene TRBJ2-5; D may be TRBD1 or TRBD2 (5 bases each). The CDR3 sequence is 14 residues long. Trimming pared 5 bases from V and 1 base from J, leaving 11 bases between. Germline V gives CDR1 SGHTA, CDR2 FQGNSA. The CDR3 spells CASSPGAVQETQYF. The CDR3 DNA sequence: TGTGCCAGCAGCCCCGGGGCAGTCCAAGAGACCCAGTACTTC.

The chain has TRBV4-3 and TRBJ2-5; 7 nucleotides match TRBD2. The junction had 6 bases not matched to a gene; V was cut back by 1 base and J by 1 base. This CDR3 has 16 residues. In germline, CDR1 is LGHNA, CDR2 YSLEER. For the CDR3, the DNA is TGCGCCAGCAGCCAAGCGTGGAGGGAGGGCCAAGAGACCCAGTACTTC. Its translation: CASSQAWREGQETQYF.

The chain links TRBV7-9 to TRBJ1-2; tentatively, D is TRBD1 (5 bases). The germline gives CDR1 SEHNR, CDR2 FQNEAQ (reference sequence). The CDR3 is 14 amino acids. The V end was cut by 5 bases, the J end by 3 bases, with 13 bases between. The chain's CDR3 is CASSPSDRHYGYTF. DNA of the CDR3: TGTGCCAGCAGCCCATCCGACAGACACTATGGCTACACCTTC.

This chain's CDR3 is CASSLTQGWNQPQHF. CDR3 bases: TGTGCCAGCAGCCTTACCCAGGGATGGAATCAGCCCCAGCATTTT. The chain employs TRBV11-2 and TRBJ1-5, with D tentatively TRBD1 (5 bases). V was shortened by 5 bases and J by 4 bases, with 15 bases between the two germline ends. This CDR3 is 15 amino acids long. Germline V gives CDR1 SGHAT, CDR2 FQNNGV.

The chain joins TRBV28 to TRBJ2-4; the match to TRBD2 covers 8 bases. The CDR3 loop spans 14 amino acids. The V gene end was trimmed by 6 bases and the J gene end by 7 bases; junction bases not matched to a gene: 8. From germline, CDR1 is MDHEN and CDR2 SYDVKM. CDR3 in DNA: TGTGCCAGCAGCCGGGCGGGGGGCTCGAACATTCAGTACTTC. Translated: CASSRAGGSNIQYF.

There are a few counts of this clone. V and J are TRBV4-3 and TRBJ2-2; 7 nucleotides agree with TRBD1. Germline V gives CDR1 LGHNA, CDR2 YSLEER. This CDR3 is built from 15 residues. The V gene end was trimmed by 4 bases and the J gene end by 2 bases; junction bases not matched to a gene: 4. CDR3 DNA sequence: TGCGCCAGCAGCCCCAGGGGGAGTAACACCGGGGAGCTGTTTTTT. Its protein product is CASSPRGSNTGELFF.

The V gene is TRBV10-3, the J gene TRBJ2-7, with TRBD2 identical over 8 bases. Per germline, CDR1 ENHRY and CDR2 SYGVKD. The V and J ends lost 2 bases and 5 bases, in that order; junction bases with no gene match: 20. The CDR3 extends over 19 amino acids. CDR3 coding DNA: TGTGCCATCAGTGAGAGAGCGGGAGTCCTCTCTCCCGATAAAAACGAGCAGTACTTC. Protein sequence: CAISERAGVLSPDKNEQYF.

The gene calls are TRBV4-3 and TRBJ2-1; TRBD2 matches 12 bases. The ends lost 1 base at V and 8 bases at J; junction bases unmatched: 6. CDR1 and CDR2 (germline): LGHNA, YSLEER. This CDR3 comprises 16 residues. As DNA, the CDR3 is TGCGCCAGCAGCCAAGCCGGGACTAGCGGGTCGGATGAGCAGTTCTTC. Amino acids: CASSQAGTSGSDEQFF.